One and the same sample provided the 2 T cell receptor beta chains below, sequenced in a study of technical replicates of blood from several donors. Sequenced by immunoSEQ multiplex PCR; TCRdb stores in-frame clones only, minus some. The profile shows about 69,000 clones, 80% to 90% of them singletons. The sequencing sample was made of PBMCs. The receptors derive from a human donor in good health. Some clones in this sample may be carry-over from other donors' samples.

This clone came up a few times. The V call is TRBV6-1, the J call TRBJ1-1; D possibly corresponds to TRBD1 (5 bases). CDR1 is MNHNS, CDR2 SASEGT, per germline. V lost 3 bases to trimming and J lost 0 bases, with 14 bases between them. The CDR3 contains 16 residues. The CDR3 DNA reads as TGTGCCAGCAGTGATCCATTCAGGGTCGTGAACACTGAAGCTTTCTTT. Amino acid sequence: CASSDPFRVVNTEAFF.

This rearrangement joins TRBV6-5 to TRBJ2-1; D is perhaps TRBD2 (6 bases). Germline-derived CDR1 and CDR2 are MNHEY and SVGAGI. Trimming shortened V by 6 bases and J by 7 bases, and 19 bases separated the two germline ends. The CDR3 extends over 15 amino acids. The CDR3 bases are TGTGCCAGCAGGACTACGACTAGAAGAAGAAATGAGCAGTTCTTC. Its protein product is CASRTTTRRRNEQFF.